The T cell receptor (beta chain) under discussion was sequenced for a study of shared clonotypes between healthy human individuals. Study at large: Per-donor plates numbered three CD4 naive, three CD4 memory, two CD8 naive and one CD8 memory. Study-wide results and caveats: Naive subsets, compared against memory subsets, generally had larger estimated richness values.

Researchers partitioned CD4+ cells into CD45RA+ naive and CD45RA-negative memory subsets. As regards this clone: The antigen is not known.

Each subset's genomic DNA was shared equally among a number of immunoSEQ plates. Data came from immunoSEQ multiplex PCR; TCRdb stores just in-frame clones and leaves some out. Of 2 million to 2.5 million clones in the sample, 92% were seen once. Specimen: naive CD4+ T cells from PBMCs. Noted subset: CD45RA+ positively selected. This clonotype was sampled from a young man in good health. Some clones in this sample may be carry-over from other donors' samples.

DNA for the CDR3: TGTGCCAGCAGCTCCTACCGGGGACAGGGCACCGGGGAGCTGTTTTTT. Translating it yields CASSSYRGQGTGELFF. This chain joins TRBV11-2 and TRBJ2-2; TRBD1 aligns across 9 bases. Unmatched junction bases numbered 7, after V lost 4 bases and J lost 4 bases. In germline, CDR1 is SGHAT, CDR2 FQNNGV. The CDR3 loop spans 16 amino acids. Full variable domain (missing parts from reference TRBV11-2 and TRBJ2-2): EAGVAQSPRYKIIEKRQSVAFWCNPISGHATLYWYQQILGQGPKLLIQFQNNGVVDDSQLPKDRFSAERLKGVDSTLKIQPAKLEDSAVYLCASSSYRGQGTGELFFGEGSRLTVL.